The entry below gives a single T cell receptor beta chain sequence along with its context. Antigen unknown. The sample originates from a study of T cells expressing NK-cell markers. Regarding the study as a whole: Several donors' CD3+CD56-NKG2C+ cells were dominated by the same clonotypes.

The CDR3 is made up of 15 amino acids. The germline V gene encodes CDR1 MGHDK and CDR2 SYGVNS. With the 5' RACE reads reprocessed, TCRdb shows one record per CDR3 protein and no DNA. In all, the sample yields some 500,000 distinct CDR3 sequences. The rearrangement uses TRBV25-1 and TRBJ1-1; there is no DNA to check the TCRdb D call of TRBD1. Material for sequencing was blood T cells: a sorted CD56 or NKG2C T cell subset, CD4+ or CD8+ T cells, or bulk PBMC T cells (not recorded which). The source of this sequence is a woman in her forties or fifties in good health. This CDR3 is CASSETGAPSTEAFF. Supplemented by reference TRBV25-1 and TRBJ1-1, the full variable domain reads EADIYQTPRYLVIGTGKKITLECSQTMGHDKMYWYQQDPGMELHLIHYSYGVNSTEKGDLSSESTVSRIRTEHFPLTLESARPSHTSQYLCASSETGAPSTEAFFGQGTRLTVV.